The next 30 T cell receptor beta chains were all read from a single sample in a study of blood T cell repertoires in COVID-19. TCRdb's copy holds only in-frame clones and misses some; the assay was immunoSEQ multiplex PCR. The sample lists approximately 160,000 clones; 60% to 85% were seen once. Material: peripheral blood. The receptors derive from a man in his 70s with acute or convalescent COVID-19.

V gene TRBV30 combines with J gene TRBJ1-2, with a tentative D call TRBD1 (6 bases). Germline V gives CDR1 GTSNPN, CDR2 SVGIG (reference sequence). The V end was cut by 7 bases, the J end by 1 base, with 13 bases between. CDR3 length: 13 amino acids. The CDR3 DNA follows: TGTGCCTCCCCTACAGGGAGTAACTATGGCTACACCTTC. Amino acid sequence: CASPTGSNYGYTF. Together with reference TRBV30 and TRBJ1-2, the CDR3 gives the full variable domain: SQTIHQWPATLVQPVGSPLSLECTVEGTSNPNLYWYRQAAGRGLQLLFYSVGIGQISSEVPQNLSASRPQDRQFILSSKKLLLSDSGFYLCASPTGSNYGYTFGSGTRLTVV.

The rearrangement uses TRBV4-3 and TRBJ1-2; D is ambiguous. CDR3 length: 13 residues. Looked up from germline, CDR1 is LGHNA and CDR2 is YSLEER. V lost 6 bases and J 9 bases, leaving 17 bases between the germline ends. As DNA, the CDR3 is TGCGCCAGCAGTGGCCCTTTGTATTTAAGCTACACCTTC. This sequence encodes CASSGPLYLSYTF.

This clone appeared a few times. The CDR3: CASRTGAVDTQYF. The CDR3, as DNA: TGTGCCAGCAGGACAGGGGCGGTAGATACGCAGTATTTT. The V and J genes are TRBV27 and TRBJ2-3, with 8 bases that match TRBD1. This CDR3 has 13 residues. Germline values: CDR1 MNHEY, CDR2 SMNVEV (reference sequence). With V trimmed by 6 bases and J by 5 bases, 4 bases remained unmatched.

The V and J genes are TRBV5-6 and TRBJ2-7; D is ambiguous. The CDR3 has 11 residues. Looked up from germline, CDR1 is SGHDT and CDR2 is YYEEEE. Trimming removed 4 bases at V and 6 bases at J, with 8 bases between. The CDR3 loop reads CASSRSAEQYF. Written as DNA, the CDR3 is TGTGCCAGCAGCAGGAGCGCCGAGCAGTACTTC.

The CDR3 region has the DNA TGTGCCAGTGAAGGGGATACTACTACCTATGGCTACACCTTC. This gives the protein CASEGDTTTYGYTF. The chain links TRBV19 to TRBJ1-2, with D tentatively TRBD1 (5 bases). Trimming stripped 8 bases from V and 4 bases from J, with 17 bases between. The germline gives CDR1 LNHDA, CDR2 SQIVND (reference sequence). CDR3 length equals 14 residues.

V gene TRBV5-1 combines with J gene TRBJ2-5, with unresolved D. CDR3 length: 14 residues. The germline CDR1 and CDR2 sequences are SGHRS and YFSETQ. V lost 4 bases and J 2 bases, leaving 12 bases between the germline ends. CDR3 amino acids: CASSDPGSQETQYF. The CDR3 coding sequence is TGCGCCAGCAGCGACCCCGGGTCTCAAGAGACCCAGTACTTC. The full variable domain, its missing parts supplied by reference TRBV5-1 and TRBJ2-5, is KAGVTQTPRYLIKTRGQQVTLSCSPISGHRSVSWYQQTPGQGLQFLFEYFSETQRNKGNFPGRFSGRQFSNSRSEMNVSTLELGDSALYLCASSDPGSQETQYFGPGTRLLVL.

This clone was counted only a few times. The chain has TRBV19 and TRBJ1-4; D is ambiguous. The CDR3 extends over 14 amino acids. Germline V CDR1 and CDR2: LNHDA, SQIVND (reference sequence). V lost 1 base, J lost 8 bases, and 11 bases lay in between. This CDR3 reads CASSIGVGREKLFF. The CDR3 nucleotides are TGTGCCAGTAGTATAGGTGTGGGCCGCGAAAAACTGTTTTTT.

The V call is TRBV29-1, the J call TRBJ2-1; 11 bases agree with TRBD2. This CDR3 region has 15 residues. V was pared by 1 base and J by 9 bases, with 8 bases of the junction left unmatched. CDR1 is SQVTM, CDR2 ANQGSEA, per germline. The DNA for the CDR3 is TGCAGCGTTGAAGTGCTAGCGGGAGGCGGGGGTGAGCAGTTCTTC. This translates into CSVEVLAGGGGEQFF.

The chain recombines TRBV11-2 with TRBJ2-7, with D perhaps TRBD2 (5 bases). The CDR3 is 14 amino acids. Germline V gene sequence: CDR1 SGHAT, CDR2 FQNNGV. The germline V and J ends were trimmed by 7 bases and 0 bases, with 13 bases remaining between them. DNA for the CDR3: TGTGCCAGCACCCAGCAGAGGGACTCCTACGAGCAGTACTTC. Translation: CASTQQRDSYEQYF.

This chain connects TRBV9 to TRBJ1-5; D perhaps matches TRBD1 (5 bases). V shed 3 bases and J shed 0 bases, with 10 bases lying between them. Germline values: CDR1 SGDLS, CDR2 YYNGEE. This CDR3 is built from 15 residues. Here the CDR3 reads CASSAAGGSNQPQHF. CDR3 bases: TGTGCCAGCAGCGCGGCGGGGGGTAGCAATCAGCCCCAGCATTTT.

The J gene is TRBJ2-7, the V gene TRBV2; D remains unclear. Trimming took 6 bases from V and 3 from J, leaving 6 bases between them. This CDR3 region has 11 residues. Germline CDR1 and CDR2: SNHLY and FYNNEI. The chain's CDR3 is CASRIGYEQYF. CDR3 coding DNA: TGTGCCAGCAGGATCGGCTACGAGCAGTACTTC.

The CDR3 sequence: CATSRDSVTTGNTIYF. The CDR3 coding sequence is TGTGCCACCAGCAGAGATTCGGTTACGACTGGAAACACCATATATTTT. The J gene is TRBJ1-3, the V gene TRBV15; D is unclear. The germline V gene encodes CDR1 LNHNV and CDR2 YYDKDF (reference sequence). V lost 0 bases to trimming and J lost 2 bases, with 11 bases between them. The CDR3 loop spans 16 amino acids.

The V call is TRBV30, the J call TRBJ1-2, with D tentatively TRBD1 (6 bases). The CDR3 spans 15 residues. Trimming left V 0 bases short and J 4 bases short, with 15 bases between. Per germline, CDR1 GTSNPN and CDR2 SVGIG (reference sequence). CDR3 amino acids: CAWSVEGDTPYGYTF. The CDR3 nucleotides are TGTGCCTGGAGTGTAGAGGGGGACACCCCCTATGGCTACACCTTC. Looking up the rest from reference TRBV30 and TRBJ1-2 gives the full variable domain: SQTIHQWPATLVQPVGSPLSLECTVEGTSNPNLYWYRQAAGRGLQLLFYSVGIGQISSEVPQNLSASRPQDRQFILSSKKLLLSDSGFYLCAWSVEGDTPYGYTFGSGTRLTVV.

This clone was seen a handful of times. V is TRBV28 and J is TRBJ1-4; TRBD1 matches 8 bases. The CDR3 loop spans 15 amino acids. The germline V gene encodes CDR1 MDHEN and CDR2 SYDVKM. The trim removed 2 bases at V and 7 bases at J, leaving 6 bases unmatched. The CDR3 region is CASSLAQGAVEKLFF. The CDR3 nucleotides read TGTGCCAGCAGTTTAGCCCAGGGGGCTGTTGAAAAACTGTTTTTT.

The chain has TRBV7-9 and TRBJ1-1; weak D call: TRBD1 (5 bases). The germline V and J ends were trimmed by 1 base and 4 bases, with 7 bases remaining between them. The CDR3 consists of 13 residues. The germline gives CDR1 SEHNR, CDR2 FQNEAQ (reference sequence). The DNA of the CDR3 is TGTGCCAGCAGCTTAGAGGGGTCCACTGAAGCTTTCTTT. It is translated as CASSLEGSTEAFF.

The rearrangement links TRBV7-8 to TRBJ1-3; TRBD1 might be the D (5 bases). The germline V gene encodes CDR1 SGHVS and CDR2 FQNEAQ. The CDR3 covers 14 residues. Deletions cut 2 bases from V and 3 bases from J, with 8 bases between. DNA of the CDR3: TGTGCCAGCAGCTTACGGGGGGTTGGAAACACCATATATTTT. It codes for CASSLRGVGNTIYF. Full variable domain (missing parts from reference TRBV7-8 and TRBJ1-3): GAGVSQSPRYKVAKRGQDVALRCDPISGHVSLFWYQQALGQGPEFLTYFQNEAQLDKSGLPSDRFFAERPEGSVSTLKIQRTQQEDSAVYLCASSLRGVGNTIYFGEGSWLTVV.

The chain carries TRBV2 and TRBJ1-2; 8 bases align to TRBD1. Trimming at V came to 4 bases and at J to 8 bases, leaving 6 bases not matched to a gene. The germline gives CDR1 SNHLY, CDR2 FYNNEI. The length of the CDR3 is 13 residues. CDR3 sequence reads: CASSGPTGDGYTF. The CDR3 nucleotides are TGTGCCAGCAGTGGTCCGACAGGGGACGGCTACACCTTC.

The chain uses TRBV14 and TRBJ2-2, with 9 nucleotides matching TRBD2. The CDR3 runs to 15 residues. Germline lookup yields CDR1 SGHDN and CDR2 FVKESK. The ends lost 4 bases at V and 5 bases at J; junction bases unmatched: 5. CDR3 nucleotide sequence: TGTGCCAGCAGCCTTAGCGGGAGCACGACCGGGGAGCTGTTTTTT. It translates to CASSLSGSTTGELFF.

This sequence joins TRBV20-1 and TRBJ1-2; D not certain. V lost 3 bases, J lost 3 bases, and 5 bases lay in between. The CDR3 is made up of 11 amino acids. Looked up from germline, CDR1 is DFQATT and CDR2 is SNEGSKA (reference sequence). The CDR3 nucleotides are TGCAGTGCTAGCGCAGACTATGGCTACACCTTC. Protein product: CSASADYGYTF.

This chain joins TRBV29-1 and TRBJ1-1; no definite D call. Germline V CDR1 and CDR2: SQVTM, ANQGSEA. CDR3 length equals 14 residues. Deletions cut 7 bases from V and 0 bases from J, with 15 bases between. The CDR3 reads CSADPRGLNTEAFF. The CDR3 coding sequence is TGCAGCGCTGACCCCCGTGGGCTGAACACTGAAGCTTTCTTT.

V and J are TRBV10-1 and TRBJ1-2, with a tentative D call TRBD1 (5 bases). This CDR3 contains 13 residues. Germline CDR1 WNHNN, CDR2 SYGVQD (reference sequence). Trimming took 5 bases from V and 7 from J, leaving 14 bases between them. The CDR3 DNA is TGCGCCAGCAGTACCAGGGAATCCAGTGGCTACACCTTC. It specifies CASSTRESSGYTF.

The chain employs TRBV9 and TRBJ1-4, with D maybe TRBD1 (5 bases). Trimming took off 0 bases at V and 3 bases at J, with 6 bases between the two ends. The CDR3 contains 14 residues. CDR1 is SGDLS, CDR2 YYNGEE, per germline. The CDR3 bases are TGTGCCAGCAGCGTAGGACAGTCTAATGAAAAACTGTTTTTT. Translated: CASSVGQSNEKLFF.

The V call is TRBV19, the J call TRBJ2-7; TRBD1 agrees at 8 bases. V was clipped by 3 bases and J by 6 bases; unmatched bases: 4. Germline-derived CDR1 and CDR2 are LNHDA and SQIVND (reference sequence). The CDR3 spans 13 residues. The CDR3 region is CASSIPGGFEQYF. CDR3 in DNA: TGTGCCAGTAGTATCCCAGGGGGCTTCGAGCAGTACTTC. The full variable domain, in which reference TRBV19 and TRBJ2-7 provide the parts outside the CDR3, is DGGITQSPKYLFRKEGQNVTLSCEQNLNHDAMYWYRQDPGQGLRLIYYSQIVNDFQKGDIAEGYSVSREKKESFPLTVTSAQKNPTAFYLCASSIPGGFEQYFGPGTRLTVT.

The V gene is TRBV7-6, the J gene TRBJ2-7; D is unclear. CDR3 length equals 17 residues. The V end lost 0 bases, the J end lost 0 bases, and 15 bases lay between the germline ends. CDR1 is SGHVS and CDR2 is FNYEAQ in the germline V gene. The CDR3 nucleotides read TGTGCCAGCAGCTTAGCCAAAGGTGCGGATGTCTCCTACGAGCAGTACTTC. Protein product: CASSLAKGADVSYEQYF. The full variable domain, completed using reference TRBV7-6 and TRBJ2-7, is GAGVSQSPRYKVTKRGQDVALRCDPISGHVSLYWYRQALGQGPEFLTYFNYEAQQDKSGLPNDRFSAERPEGSISTLTIQRTEQRDSAMYRCASSLAKGADVSYEQYFGPGTRLTVT.

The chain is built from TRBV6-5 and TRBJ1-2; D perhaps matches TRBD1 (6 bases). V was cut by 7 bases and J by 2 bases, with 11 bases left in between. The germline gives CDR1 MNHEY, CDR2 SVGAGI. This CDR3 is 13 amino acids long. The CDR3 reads CASKVQGNYGYTF. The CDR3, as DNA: TGTGCCAGCAAGGTCCAGGGGAACTATGGCTACACCTTC.

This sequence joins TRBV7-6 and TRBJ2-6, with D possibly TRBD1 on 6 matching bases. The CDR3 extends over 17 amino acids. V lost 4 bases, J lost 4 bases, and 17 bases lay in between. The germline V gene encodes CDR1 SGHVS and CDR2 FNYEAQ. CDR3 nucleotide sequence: TGTGCCAGCAGCTCGTATCCTACAGGGATAGGGGCCAACGTCCTGACTTTC. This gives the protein CASSSYPTGIGANVLTF.

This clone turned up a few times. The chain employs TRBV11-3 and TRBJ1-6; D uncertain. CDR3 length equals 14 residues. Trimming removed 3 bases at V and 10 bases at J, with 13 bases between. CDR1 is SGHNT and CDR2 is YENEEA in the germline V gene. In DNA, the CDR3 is TGTGCCAGCAGCTTGACCGGTACGAGGTCACCCCTCCACTTT. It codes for CASSLTGTRSPLHF.

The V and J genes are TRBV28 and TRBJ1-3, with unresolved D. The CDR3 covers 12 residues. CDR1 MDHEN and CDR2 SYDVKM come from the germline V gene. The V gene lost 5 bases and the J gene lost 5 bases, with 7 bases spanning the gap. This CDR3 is CASSLRRNTIYF. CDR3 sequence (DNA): TGTGCCAGCAGTCTAAGAAGAAACACCATATATTTT.

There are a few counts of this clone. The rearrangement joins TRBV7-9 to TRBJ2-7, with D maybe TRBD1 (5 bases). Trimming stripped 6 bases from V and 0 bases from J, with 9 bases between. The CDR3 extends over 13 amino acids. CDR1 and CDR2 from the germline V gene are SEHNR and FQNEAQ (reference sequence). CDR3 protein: CASRSDSSYEQYF. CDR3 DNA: TGTGCCAGCAGGTCAGACAGCTCCTACGAGCAGTACTTC. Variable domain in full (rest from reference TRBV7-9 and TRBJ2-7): DTGVSQNPRHKITKRGQNVTFRCDPISEHNRLYWYRQTLGQGPEFLTYFQNEAQLEKSRLLSDRFSAERPKGSFSTLEIQRTEQGDSAMYLCASRSDSSYEQYFGPGTRLTVT.

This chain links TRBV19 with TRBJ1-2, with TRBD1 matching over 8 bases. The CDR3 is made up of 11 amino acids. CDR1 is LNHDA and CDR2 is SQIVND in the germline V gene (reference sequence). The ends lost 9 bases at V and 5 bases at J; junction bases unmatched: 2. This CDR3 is CASWTGYGYTF. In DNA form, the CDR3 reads TGTGCCAGCTGGACAGGGTATGGCTACACCTTC.